Following are 8 T cell receptor beta chains from one sample sequenced in a study of identical twins. TCRdb reanalysed the 5' RACE reads using MiXCR and keeps one entry per CDR3 protein. In the table there are some 500,000 distinct CDR3 sequences, around 20% of which are singletons. Separately, the same data were catalogued under a study of T cells expressing NK-cell markers.

Sequenced input: CD4+ T cells sorted from blood. These receptors were obtained from a woman aged 18-30 years in good health.

This rearrangement joins TRBV2 to TRBJ1-4; no clear D gene. Trimming left V 8 bases short and J 8 bases short, with 9 bases between. The germline V gene has CDR1 SNHLY and CDR2 FYNNEI. The CDR3 runs 11 residues. Written as DNA, the CDR3 is TGTGCCAGCGGAGCAGGCGAAAAACTGTTTTTT. Encoded protein: CASGAGEKLFF.

The rearrangement joins TRBV7-2 to TRBJ1-1, with TRBD1 matching 7 bases. V gave up 5 bases and J gave up 7 bases; unmatched junction bases: 10. Germline V lookup: CDR1 SGHTA, CDR2 FQGNSA. CDR3 length equals 14 residues. CDR3 in amino acids: CASSTDRVGIEAFF. CDR3 in DNA: TGTGCCAGCAGCACCGACAGGGTGGGGATTGAAGCTTTCTTT.

This clonotype was picked up a small number of times. The chain joins TRBV10-2 to TRBJ1-5; D is unresolved. Germline CDR1 and CDR2: WSHSY and SAAADI. Trimming pared 4 bases from V and 4 bases from J, leaving 5 bases between. The CDR3 is 12 residues long. CDR3 bases: TGCGCCAGCAGTGGGAGGAATCAGCCCCAGCATTTT. It encodes CASSGRNQPQHF.

The chain joins TRBV6-1 to TRBJ1-2; D is ambiguous. Trimming took off 2 bases at V and 2 bases at J, with 6 bases between the two ends. The CDR3 totals 13 residues. In germline, CDR1 is MNHNS, CDR2 SASEGT. For the CDR3, the DNA is TGTGCCAGCAGTGAAACGGAAAACTATGGCTACACCTTC. This sequence encodes CASSETENYGYTF.

About this clonotype: The conserved phenylalanine or tryptophan normally closing the CDR3 is absent here, so this likely arose from a read error. The DNA is left out, because the CDR3 cannot be placed on it with certainty; the CDR3 is given as TCRdb lists it. The V and J genes are TRBV7-2 and TRBJ2-1; the D call of TRBD1 is as the table states it, not checked on the DNA. The CDR3 sequence runs 12 residues, both termini included. Germline V gives CDR1 SGHTA, CDR2 FQGNSA. CDR3: CASSPGQGVPVL.

CDR3 residues: CSCLSGVNYGYTF. The CDR3 bases are TGCAGTTGCCTATCTGGAGTTAACTATGGCTACACCTTC. V is TRBV20-1 and J is TRBJ1-2; no firm D call. V was pared by 8 bases and J by 1 base, with 14 bases between. This CDR3 is built from 13 residues. CDR1 and CDR2 from the germline V gene are DFQATT and SNEGSKA (reference sequence).

There are a few counts of this clonotype. V and J are TRBV6-1 and TRBJ1-2, with 8 bases matching TRBD1. Germline CDR1 reads MNHNS; CDR2 reads SASEGT. V lost 1 base and J lost 3; bases outside the gene matches: 7. The CDR3 is 16 residues long. The CDR3 bases are TGTGCCAGCAGTGAAGACGAGGTCAGGGGGCACTATGGCTACACCTTC. Translating gives CASSEDEVRGHYGYTF.

This clonotype came up a few times. This rearrangement joins TRBV9 to TRBJ2-3, with 15 nucleotides matching TRBD2. The ends lost 3 bases at V and 8 bases at J; junction bases unmatched: 13. CDR1 is SGDLS and CDR2 is YYNGEE in the germline V gene. The CDR3 runs 18 residues. In DNA, the CDR3 is TGTGCCAGCAGCGACCGACCCTGGACTAGCGGGGGGGCGCGTACGCAGTATTTT. It encodes CASSDRPWTSGGARTQYF.